This T cell receptor beta chain was captured by sequencing in a study of T cell responses to AZD1222 COVID-19 vaccine. Study-level information: Pooling of second doses given at about 4 or about 12 weeks was done.

Study results and limitations: No day 14 peak samples; only post-peak repertoires were characterized.

On this clone: Its antigen is not known.

Sequencing was performed with immunoSEQ multiplex PCR; in TCRdb, only in-frame clones are kept and a portion is missing. The repertoire holds 150,000 or so clones, with roughly 92% as singletons. The specimen was peripheral blood, collected on day 0 of AZD1222 vaccination. This sequence was found in an adult in good health.

CDR3 amino acids: CASSFPPNTEAFF. The CDR3 DNA follows: TGCGCCAGCAGCTTCCCTCCAAACACTGAAGCTTTCTTT. The rearrangement links TRBV5-1 to TRBJ1-1, with D unresolved. Germline-derived CDR1 and CDR2 are SGHRS and YFSETQ. This CDR3 has 13 amino acids. The V gene lost 2 bases and the J gene lost 2 bases, with 7 bases spanning the gap.